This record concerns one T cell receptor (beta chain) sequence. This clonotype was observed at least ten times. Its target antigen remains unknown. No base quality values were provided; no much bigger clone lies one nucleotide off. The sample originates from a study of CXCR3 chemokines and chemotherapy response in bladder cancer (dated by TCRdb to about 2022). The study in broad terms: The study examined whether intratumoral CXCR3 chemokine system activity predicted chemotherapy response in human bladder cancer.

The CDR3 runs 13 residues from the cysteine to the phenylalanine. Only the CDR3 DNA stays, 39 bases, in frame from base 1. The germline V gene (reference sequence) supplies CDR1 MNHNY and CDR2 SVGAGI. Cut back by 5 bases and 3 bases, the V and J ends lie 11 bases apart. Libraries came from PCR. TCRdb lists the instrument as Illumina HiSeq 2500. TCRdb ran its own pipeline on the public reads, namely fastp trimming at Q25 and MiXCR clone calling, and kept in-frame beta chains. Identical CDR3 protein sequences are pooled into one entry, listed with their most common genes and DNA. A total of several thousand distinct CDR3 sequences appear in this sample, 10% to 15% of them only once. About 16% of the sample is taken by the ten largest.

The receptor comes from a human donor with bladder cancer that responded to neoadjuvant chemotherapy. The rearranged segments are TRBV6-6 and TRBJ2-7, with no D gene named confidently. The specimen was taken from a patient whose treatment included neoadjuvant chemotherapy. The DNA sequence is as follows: TGTGCCAGCAGTGGTAGTGGATTCTACGAGCAGTACTTC. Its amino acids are CASSGSGFYEQYF.